This TCR beta chain stems from a study of T cell repertoires in cytomegalovirus infection. Looking at the study overall: Public TCR beta signatures indicated both CMV infection and matching HLA type.

TCRdb re-called the reads with MiXCR, one entry per CDR3 protein. The table shows approximately 290,000 distinct CDR3 sequences, with under 30% occurring only once. Trimming took 3 bases from V and 11 from J; bases not matched to a gene: 6. Germline V gene data show CDR1 as SGDLS and CDR2 as YYNGEE. CDR3 length: 14 amino acids. The study, taken as a whole, reports: There were carriers of CMV plus the relevant HLA, and cumulative public TCR beta family frequency identified them. Dominating the ex vivo response were HLA-C-restricted CMV-specific TCR beta clonotypes.

This clonotype was counted only a few times. The antigen remains unidentified. The sample taken for sequencing was PBMCs. This clonotype was sampled from a human donor in good health (CMV status not recorded). Some clones in this sample may be carry-over from other donors' samples. The chain combines TRBV9 with TRBJ2-3; 13 bases are shared with TRBD2. The CDR3 region has the DNA TGTGCCAGCAGCGCAAGGACTAGCGGGAGAGGGCAGTATTTT. Encoded protein: CASSARTSGRGQYF.